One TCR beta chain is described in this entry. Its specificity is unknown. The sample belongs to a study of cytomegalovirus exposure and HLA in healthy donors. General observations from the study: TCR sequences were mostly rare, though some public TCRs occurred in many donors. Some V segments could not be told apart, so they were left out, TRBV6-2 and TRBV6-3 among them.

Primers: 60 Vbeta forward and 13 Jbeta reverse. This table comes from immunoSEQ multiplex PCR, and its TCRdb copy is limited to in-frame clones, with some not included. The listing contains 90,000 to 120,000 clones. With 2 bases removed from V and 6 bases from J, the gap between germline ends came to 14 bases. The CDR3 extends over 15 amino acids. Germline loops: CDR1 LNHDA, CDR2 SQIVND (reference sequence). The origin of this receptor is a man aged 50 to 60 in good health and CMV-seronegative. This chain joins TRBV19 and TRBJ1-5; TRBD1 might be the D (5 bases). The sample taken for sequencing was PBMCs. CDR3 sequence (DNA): TGTGCCAGTAGTATAATCCAGGGAGGGAGTCAGCCCCAGCATTTT. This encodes CASSIIQGGSQPQHF.